These 9 T cell receptor beta chains were all obtained from the same sample, sequenced in a study of shared clonotypes between healthy human individuals. TCRdb's table, derived via immunoSEQ multiplex PCR, lists solely in-frame clones and lacks some. The sample lists about 2.4 million clones, approximately 93% occurring once. Sequencing was performed on naive CD4+ T cells from PBMCs. The subset denotes: CD45RA+ positively selected. The receptor set was obtained from a man between 18 and 35 years old in good health. Some clones in this sample may be carry-over from other donors' samples.

In its sample, this clone was seen once. The chain joins TRBV25-1 to TRBJ2-5, with 7 positions matching TRBD2. Germline CDR1 reads MGHDK; CDR2 reads SYGVNS. The CDR3 is 14 residues long. Trimming cost V 6 bases and J 5 bases; bases outside gene matches: 9. This CDR3 reads CASRDRRETETQYF. The CDR3, as DNA: TGTGCCAGCAGAGATCGGCGGGAGACGGAGACCCAGTACTTC. The full variable domain, in which reference TRBV25-1 and TRBJ2-5 provide the parts outside the CDR3, is EADIYQTPRYLVIGTGKKITLECSQTMGHDKMYWYQQDPGMELHLIHYSYGVNSTEKGDLSSESTVSRIRTEHFPLTLESARPSHTSQYLCASRDRRETETQYFGPGTRLLVL.

With respect to this clone: Different DNA sequences within this sample yield the same CDR3. This chain connects TRBV6-5 to TRBJ2-7; 9 bases agree with TRBD2. V was pared by 3 bases and J by 2 bases, with 2 bases of the junction left unmatched. This CDR3 spans 14 amino acids. Germline CDR1 reads MNHEY; CDR2 reads SVGAGI. The CDR3 DNA reads TGTGCCAGCAGTTATTCTAGCGGGACCTACGAGCAGTACTTC. This codes for CASSYSSGTYEQYF.

The V and J genes are TRBV19 and TRBJ1-2; maybe TRBD1 (6 bases). The CDR3 sequence is 15 residues long. The germline V gene encodes CDR1 LNHDA and CDR2 SQIVND (reference sequence). The V end was cut by 4 bases, the J end by 4 bases, with 16 bases between. The CDR3 DNA sequence: TGTGCCAGTAGTACCCGGGGGCAGGGGACCTATGGCTACACCTTC. Protein: CASSTRGQGTYGYTF.

Comment on this clone: The identical CDR3 is also encoded by other nucleotide sequences in the sample. CDR3: CASSLDSGNQPQHF. CDR3 DNA: TGCGCCAGCAGCTTAGACAGTGGCAATCAGCCCCAGCATTTT. The chain uses TRBV5-1 and TRBJ1-5, with D possibly being TRBD1 (5 bases). Between the trimmed V and J ends, which lost 2 bases and 2 bases, there was a span of 8 bases. This CDR3 has 14 residues. Germline CDR1 reads SGHRS; CDR2 reads YFSETQ. Full variable domain (remainder filled in from reference TRBV5-1 and TRBJ1-5): KAGVTQTPRYLIKTRGQQVTLSCSPISGHRSVSWYQQTPGQGLQFLFEYFSETQRNKGNFPGRFSGRQFSNSRSEMNVSTLELGDSALYLCASSLDSGNQPQHFGDGTRLSIL.

A single count supports this clone. This chain joins TRBV7-9 and TRBJ2-7, with D possibly matching TRBD2 (6 bases). CDR3 length: 15 amino acids. V lost 1 base to trimming and J lost 0 bases, with 10 bases between them. CDR1 is SEHNR and CDR2 is FQNEAQ in the germline V gene (reference sequence). The CDR3 loop reads CASSLGPDYSYEQYF. Written as DNA, the CDR3 is TGTGCCAGCAGCTTAGGTCCGGACTACTCCTACGAGCAGTACTTC.

The chain is built from TRBV18 and TRBJ2-7, with D perhaps TRBD2 (6 bases). The V and J ends lost 5 bases and 6 bases respectively, with 14 bases between them. This CDR3 contains 13 residues. Germline CDR1 and CDR2: KGHSH and LQKENI. The CDR3 loop reads CASSNRERVEQYF. CDR3 DNA: TGTGCCAGCTCAAACCGGGAGAGGGTCGAGCAGTACTTC.

This sequence joins TRBV7-8 and TRBJ2-7; D could derive from TRBD1 or TRBD2 (5 bases each). Germline assignment: CDR1 SGHVS and CDR2 FQNEAQ. V was cut by 5 bases and J by 0 bases, with 17 bases left in between. The length of the CDR3 is 16 residues. The CDR3 DNA follows: TGTGCCAGCAGCCCCTCCGGGACGGTGAGCTCCTACGAGCAGTACTTC. It specifies CASSPSGTVSSYEQYF.

The V gene is TRBV2, the J gene TRBJ1-5; a weak D match, TRBD1 (6 bases). Germline V gives CDR1 SNHLY, CDR2 FYNNEI. There are 13 residues in the CDR3. V was trimmed by 7 bases and J by 7 bases, leaving 14 bases between them. CDR3 region: CASNYRERQPQHF. In DNA form, the CDR3 reads TGTGCCAGCAATTACAGGGAACGACAGCCCCAGCATTTT.

The chain has TRBV28 and TRBJ1-2; unclear D gene. CDR3 size: 16 residues. V was clipped by 6 bases and J by 8 bases, with 25 bases between them. CDR1 is MDHEN and CDR2 is SYDVKM in the germline V gene. This CDR3 is CASSADYPTFGVGYTF. In nucleotides, the CDR3 is TGTGCCAGCAGCGCAGATTATCCGACGTTCGGGGTAGGCTACACCTTC.